One and the same sample provided the 10 T cell receptor beta chains below, sequenced in a study of CD8 T cells in Susac syndrome. Reverse transcription of about 0.5 to 1 ug RNA was carried out with random hexamers. MiXCR, run by TCRdb on the immunoSEQ multiplex PCR reads, gives a single entry per CDR3 protein. The sample lists 350,000 to 550,000 distinct CDR3 sequences, 75% to 90% seen once, with roughly 0.11% in the top ten. Sample: CD8+ T cells from PBMCs. These receptors were collected from a human donor with multiple sclerosis.

This clonotype was counted only a few times. V gene TRBV28 combines with J gene TRBJ1-5, with D hard to call. The V end was cut by 3 bases, the J end by 0 bases, with 12 bases between. This CDR3 is 16 amino acids long. The germline V gene encodes CDR1 MDHEN and CDR2 SYDVKM. CDR3 sequence reads: CASSFGPGDSNQPQHF. The CDR3 bases are TGTGCCAGCAGTTTCGGGCCAGGAGATAGCAATCAGCCCCAGCATTTT. The variable domain in full, with the rest retrieved from reference TRBV28 and TRBJ1-5, is DVKVTQSSRYLVKRTGEKVFLECVQDMDHENMFWYRQDPGLGLRLIYFSYDVKMKEKGDIPEGYSVSREKKERFSLILESASTNQTSMYLCASSFGPGDSNQPQHFGDGTRLSIL.

The count of this clonotype is one. J is TRBJ1-1 and V is TRBV29-1, with D possibly TRBD1 on 6 matching bases. Germline CDR1 reads SQVTM; CDR2 reads ANQGSEA. The V end was cut by 6 bases, the J end by 0 bases, with 14 bases between. CDR3 length equals 14 residues. The CDR3 reads CSVVFGQLNTEAFF. The DNA of the CDR3 is TGCAGCGTGGTCTTCGGACAGTTGAACACTGAAGCTTTCTTT.

This sequence joins TRBV7-3 and TRBJ2-3, with TRBD2 matching 10 bases. Unmatched junction bases numbered 7, after V lost 1 base and J lost 3 bases. The CDR3 runs to 17 residues. Germline lookup yields CDR1 SGHTA and CDR2 FQGTGA. The chain's CDR3 is CASSLKAAGGVTDTQYF. The CDR3 nucleotides read TGTGCCAGCAGCTTAAAGGCAGCGGGAGGGGTGACAGATACGCAGTATTTT.

The rearrangement uses TRBV15 and TRBJ2-7; D is perhaps TRBD1 or TRBD2 (5 bases each). Trimming pared 1 base from V and 1 base from J, leaving 11 bases between. This CDR3 contains 15 residues. CDR1 is LNHNV and CDR2 is YYDKDF in the germline V gene (reference sequence). The CDR3 coding sequence is TGTGCCACCAGCAGAGGTGAGGGGAGATCCTACGAGCAGTACTTC. Protein sequence: CATSRGEGRSYEQYF.

CDR3 sequence (DNA): TGTGCCAGCAGTTTATGGAGCCTTGAAGCTTTCTTT. Protein sequence: CASSLWSLEAFF. The chain is built from TRBV28 and TRBJ1-1; D call uncertain. Between the trimmed V and J ends, which lost 0 bases and 7 bases, there was a span of 6 bases. The CDR3 contains 12 residues. Looked up from germline, CDR1 is MDHEN and CDR2 is SYDVKM.

This clonotype was picked up one time. J is TRBJ2-5 and V is TRBV6-6; 7 nucleotides align to TRBD2. With V trimmed by 2 bases and J by 3 bases, 3 bases remained unmatched. The CDR3 length is 14 residues. Germline-derived CDR1 and CDR2 are MNHNY and SVGAGI (reference sequence). In nucleotides, the CDR3 is TGTGCCAGCAGTTACGATCTAGCGGAAGAGACCCAGTACTTC. Translated, it gives CASSYDLAEETQYF.

V gene TRBV5-1 combines with J gene TRBJ1-1, with D possibly TRBD1 on 5 matching bases. The CDR3 totals 14 residues. Trimming cost V 0 bases and J 5 bases, with 11 bases left between them. In germline, CDR1 is SGHRS, CDR2 YFSETQ. The CDR3 region is CASSLAGGVTEAFF. The CDR3 region has the DNA TGCGCCAGCAGCTTGGCCGGGGGGGTTACTGAAGCTTTCTTT.

The rearrangement uses TRBV14 and TRBJ2-5, with D possibly TRBD1 on 5 matching bases. CDR1 SGHDN and CDR2 FVKESK come from the germline V gene. The CDR3 has 14 amino acids. Trimming took off 3 bases at V and 2 bases at J, with 10 bases between the two ends. The CDR3: CASSQVDSQETQYF. The CDR3 DNA is TGTGCCAGCAGCCAGGTCGACAGTCAAGAGACCCAGTACTTC.

This clonotype was recorded once. The J gene is TRBJ2-1, the V gene TRBV6-5, with D perhaps matching TRBD2 (5 bases). CDR1 MNHEY and CDR2 SVGAGI come from the germline V gene. Trimming removed 5 bases at V and 6 bases at J, with 17 bases between. There are 15 residues in the CDR3. The chain's CDR3 is CASSISADGGNEQFF. For the CDR3, the DNA is TGTGCCAGCAGTATTAGCGCGGATGGCGGCAATGAGCAGTTCTTC.

The rearrangement links TRBV15 to TRBJ1-1; 8 bases match TRBD1. V was pared by 0 bases and J by 1 base, with 13 bases of the junction left unmatched. The CDR3 is 19 amino acids. From germline, CDR1 is LNHNV and CDR2 YYDKDF (reference sequence). The CDR3 spells CATSRDQDRDGLSNTEAFF. The CDR3 DNA sequence: TGTGCCACCAGCAGAGACCAGGACAGGGATGGATTATCGAACACTGAAGCTTTCTTT.